A single sample is the source of the 26 T cell receptor beta chains below, sequenced in a study of PD-1 blockade in mismatch repair-deficient tumors. This table comes from immunoSEQ multiplex PCR, and its TCRdb copy is limited to in-frame clones, with some not included. The sample lists roughly 38,000 clones, approximately 80% occurring once. This material consisted of PBMCs, taken less than 40 weeks after starting pembrolizumab. These receptors were taken from an adult with mismatch repair-deficient cancer.

The chain combines TRBV27 with TRBJ2-1; D possibly corresponds to TRBD2 (5 bases). Between the trimmed V and J ends, which lost 7 bases and 10 bases, there was a span of 17 bases. This CDR3 is built from 13 residues. Germline V gene data show CDR1 as MNHEY and CDR2 as SMNVEV (reference sequence). This chain's CDR3 is CASTPHLGVEQFF. CDR3 in DNA: TGTGCCAGCACCCCCCATTTGGGAGTCGAGCAGTTCTTC.

The chain uses TRBV28 and TRBJ2-7, with D possibly matching TRBD2 (5 bases). Germline loops: CDR1 MDHEN, CDR2 SYDVKM. The CDR3 is 13 amino acids. Trimming shortened V by 6 bases and J by 0 bases, and 9 bases separated the two germline ends. The CDR3 region has the DNA TGTGCCAGCAGACACCGGGACTCCTACGAGCAGTACTTC. Translation: CASRHRDSYEQYF.

The genes are TRBV15 and TRBJ2-7; D is perhaps TRBD1 (6 bases). The CDR3 spans 15 residues. Germline V lookup: CDR1 LNHNV, CDR2 YYDKDF (reference sequence). V was pared by 4 bases and J by 2 bases, with 15 bases between. For the CDR3, the DNA is TGTGCCACCAGCAAAATGGGGGCAGCCACCTACGAGCAGTACTTC. Translated: CATSKMGAATYEQYF.

This clone appeared a few times. J is TRBJ2-7 and V is TRBV4-1; 7 bases align to TRBD1. Germline CDR1 and CDR2: MGHRA and YSYEKL. There are 16 residues in the CDR3. With V trimmed by 1 base and J by 7 bases, 13 bases remained unmatched. Here the CDR3 DNA reads TGCGCCAGCAGCCAAGCGAGGGTCAGGGGGATTGGGGAGCAGTACTTC. Protein: CASSQARVRGIGEQYF.

This rearrangement joins TRBV30 to TRBJ1-2; 8 bases match TRBD1. V dropped 4 bases and J dropped 3; count of bases not matched to a gene: 1. Germline loops: CDR1 GTSNPN, CDR2 SVGIG (reference sequence). The CDR3 consists of 12 residues. The CDR3 DNA follows: TGTGCCTGGACGACAGGGGACTATGGCTACACCTTC. Its protein product is CAWTTGDYGYTF.

The chain couples TRBV30 to TRBJ2-1, with 15 bases that match TRBD2. The CDR3 covers 17 residues. V was pared by 5 bases and J by 6 bases, with 11 bases of the junction left unmatched. Germline CDR1 GTSNPN, CDR2 SVGIG (reference sequence). The CDR3 coding sequence is TGTGCCTGGGGGGGATTCGGACTAGCGGGAGGGCTCAATGAGCAGTTCTTC. Its protein product is CAWGGFGLAGGLNEQFF.

The chain recombines TRBV18 with TRBJ1-5; no firm D call. The germline gives CDR1 KGHSH, CDR2 LQKENI. This CDR3 has 14 amino acids. Trimming cost V 3 bases and J 3 bases, with 9 bases left between them. CDR3 bases: TGTGCCAGCTCACCGGGCCAGATCAATCAGCCCCAGCATTTT. It translates to CASSPGQINQPQHF.

The rearrangement links TRBV4-2 to TRBJ1-5; D is perhaps TRBD1 (6 bases). The CDR3 loop spans 17 amino acids. Trimming removed 2 bases at V and 0 bases at J, with 14 bases between. Germline loops: CDR1 LGHNA, CDR2 YNFKEQ. CDR3 DNA: TGTGCCAGCAGCCAACACCGGGACACCAATAGCAATCAGCCCCAGCATTTT. It is translated as CASSQHRDTNSNQPQHF.

The V and J genes are TRBV19 and TRBJ1-1; unclear D gene. The CDR3 has 15 residues. The germline gives CDR1 LNHDA, CDR2 SQIVND (reference sequence). V was shortened by 3 bases and J by 7 bases, with 18 bases between the two germline ends. This chain's CDR3 is CASSIRALAGDEAFF. The CDR3 nucleotides are TGTGCCAGTAGTATTAGAGCCCTTGCCGGGGATGAAGCTTTCTTT.

The chain combines TRBV5-1 with TRBJ2-3; TRBD2 matches at 12 bases. Germline CDR1 and CDR2: SGHRS and YFSETQ. The CDR3 is made up of 16 amino acids. The V and J ends lost 3 bases and 3 bases, in that order; junction bases with no gene match: 5. The CDR3: CASSSSGLAGTDTQYF. The CDR3 nucleotides are TGCGCCAGCAGCTCCTCGGGACTAGCGGGTACAGATACGCAGTATTTT.

This chain connects TRBV28 to TRBJ1-1; 11 bases are shared with TRBD1. The CDR3 length is 14 residues. The V gene's germline CDR1 is MDHEN and CDR2 SYDVKM. The V and J ends lost 4 bases and 7 bases, in that order; junction bases with no gene match: 5. CDR3 nucleotide sequence: TGTGCCAGCAGTTCGACCGGGACAGGGGGTGAAGCTTTCTTT. Its protein is CASSSTGTGGEAFF.

The rearrangement joins TRBV18 to TRBJ2-7; D is uncertain. The CDR3 covers 15 residues. Per germline, CDR1 KGHSH and CDR2 LQKENI. V was trimmed by 4 bases and J by 2 bases, leaving 15 bases between them. CDR3 region: CASSRTSDKTYEQYF. The CDR3, as DNA: TGTGCCAGCTCACGTACGTCCGACAAGACCTACGAGCAGTACTTC.

This clone was seen just once. The chain carries TRBV6-1 and TRBJ2-7, with 8 nucleotides matching TRBD1. Looked up from germline, CDR1 is MNHNS and CDR2 is SASEGT. Trimming removed 5 bases from V and 5 bases from J; junction bases left unmatched: 11. The CDR3 spans 15 residues. The DNA of the CDR3 is TGTGCCAGCAGTCTCGGACAGGGAGCATCGCACGAGCAGTACTTC. Translated: CASSLGQGASHEQYF.

The chain is built from TRBV6-5 and TRBJ1-5; 7 positions agree with TRBD1. V trimming: 5 bases; J trimming: 1 base; junction bases outside the gene matches: 5. Per the germline V gene, CDR1 is MNHEY and CDR2 is SVGAGI. The CDR3 spans 15 residues. The CDR3 DNA reads as TGTGCCAGCAGTCGTGACAGGGCCAGCAATCAGCCCCAGCATTTT. This sequence encodes CASSRDRASNQPQHF.

This clone was observed once. The rearrangement links TRBV18 to TRBJ2-1, with a possible D match to TRBD2 (5 bases). Germline CDR1 KGHSH, CDR2 LQKENI. This CDR3 is 16 amino acids long. Between the trimmed V and J ends, which lost 3 bases and 0 bases, there was a span of 12 bases. The CDR3 is CASSPPSGSSYNEQFF. Written as DNA, the CDR3 is TGTGCCAGCTCACCTCCCTCGGGGAGCTCCTACAATGAGCAGTTCTTC.

This rearrangement joins TRBV7-3 to TRBJ1-2, with 8 bases that match TRBD1. Germline CDR1 and CDR2: SGHTA and FQGTGA. The CDR3 has 14 residues. Losses at the gene ends were 3 bases for V and 7 bases for J; bases not matched to a gene: 7. The CDR3 protein is CASSFSGTGLGYTF. CDR3 nucleotide sequence: TGTGCCAGCAGCTTCTCCGGGACAGGCCTTGGCTACACCTTC.

The chain joins TRBV7-8 to TRBJ1-5; 9 bases map to TRBD1. Looked up from germline, CDR1 is SGHVS and CDR2 is FQNEAQ. The CDR3 length is 20 residues. Trimming removed 5 bases from V and 1 base from J; junction bases left unmatched: 18. Here the CDR3 reads CASSRGWGQGSPRSNQPQHF. DNA for the CDR3: TGTGCCAGCAGCCGAGGGTGGGGACAGGGCTCACCAAGGAGCAATCAGCCCCAGCATTTT.

The V call is TRBV9, the J call TRBJ2-1; 10 nucleotides line up with TRBD2. CDR1 is SGDLS, CDR2 YYNGEE, per germline. J gave up 5 bases and V 2 bases, and 10 bases lay outside the gene matches. This CDR3 is built from 17 residues. The CDR3 loop reads CASSVGLAVNPDNEQFF. The CDR3 DNA sequence: TGTGCCAGCAGCGTTGGACTAGCGGTCAACCCCGACAATGAGCAGTTCTTC. The whole variable domain, remainder taken from reference TRBV9 and TRBJ2-1, is DSGVTQTPKHLITATGQRVTLRCSPRSGDLSVYWYQQSLDQGLQFLIQYYNGEERAKGNILERFSAQQFPDLHSELNLSSLELGDSALYFCASSVGLAVNPDNEQFFGPGTRLTVL.

The V call is TRBV5-1, the J call TRBJ2-1; 15 nucleotides agree with TRBD2. From germline, CDR1 is SGHRS and CDR2 YFSETQ. V trimming: 6 bases; J trimming: 5 bases; junction bases outside the gene matches: 6. The CDR3 sequence is 16 residues long. The CDR3 is CASKKGTSGGHNEQFF. In DNA form, the CDR3 reads TGCGCCAGCAAGAAAGGGACTAGCGGGGGGCACAATGAGCAGTTCTTC.

This chain uses TRBV7-3 with TRBJ2-1, with TRBD2 matching over 10 bases. The CDR3 runs 14 residues. CDR1 and CDR2 from the germline V gene are SGHTA and FQGTGA. V trimming: 4 bases; J trimming: 5 bases; junction bases outside the gene matches: 2. The CDR3 DNA reads as TGTGCCAGCAGCTGGACTAGCGGCAACAATGAGCAGTTCTTC. Protein sequence: CASSWTSGNNEQFF.

The CDR3 DNA reads as TGTGCCAGCAGCCCCCTGGGGGCCACGAACACCGGGGAGCTGTTTTTT. This encodes CASSPLGATNTGELFF. The rearrangement uses TRBV7-2 and TRBJ2-2; TRBD1 might be the D (6 bases). Germline V lookup: CDR1 SGHTA, CDR2 FQGNSA. V dropped 5 bases and J dropped 0 bases, with 13 bases sitting between them. The CDR3 consists of 16 residues.

This clone occurred a few times. The chain uses TRBV5-1 and TRBJ2-7; 7 bases line up with TRBD1. The V gene end was trimmed by 0 bases and the J gene end by 5 bases; junction bases not matched to a gene: 2. This CDR3 region has 13 residues. From germline, CDR1 is SGHRS and CDR2 YFSETQ. In nucleotides, the CDR3 is TGCGCCAGCAGCTTGGCAGACAGGGACGAGCAGTACTTC. Translating it yields CASSLADRDEQYF.

This clone was detected a few times. The gene calls are TRBV28 and TRBJ2-7; 8 bases map to TRBD1. V was pared by 3 bases and J by 3 bases, with 4 bases of the junction left unmatched. The germline CDR1 and CDR2 sequences are MDHEN and SYDVKM. The CDR3 consists of 14 residues. CDR3 protein: CASSLQGANYEQYF. Here the CDR3 DNA reads TGTGCCAGCAGTTTGCAGGGGGCCAACTACGAGCAGTACTTC. Full variable domain (outside the CDR3, taken from reference TRBV28 and TRBJ2-7): DVKVTQSSRYLVKRTGEKVFLECVQDMDHENMFWYRQDPGLGLRLIYFSYDVKMKEKGDIPEGYSVSREKKERFSLILESASTNQTSMYLCASSLQGANYEQYFGPGTRLTVT.

This clone was counted a single time. This chain joins TRBV5-1 and TRBJ1-5; weak D call: TRBD1 (6 bases). V lost 4 bases and J 3 bases, leaving 14 bases between the germline ends. Germline CDR1 and CDR2: SGHRS and YFSETQ. The CDR3 spans 15 residues. The CDR3 here is CASSPGQNYNQPQHF. The CDR3 DNA is TGCGCCAGCAGCCCAGGACAGAATTACAATCAGCCCCAGCATTTT.

The rearrangement links TRBV7-3 to TRBJ1-2; D gene ambiguous. The CDR3 spans 14 residues. V shed 1 base and J shed 8 bases, with 14 bases lying between them. CDR1 and CDR2 (germline): SGHTA, FQGTGA. CDR3 region: CASSLNGGLGGYTF. The DNA of the CDR3 is TGTGCCAGCAGCTTAAATGGAGGGCTGGGAGGCTACACCTTC. Full variable domain (remainder filled in from reference TRBV7-3 and TRBJ1-2): GAGVSQTPSNKVTEKGKYVELRCDPISGHTALYWYRQSLGQGPEFLIYFQGTGAADDSGLPNDRFFAVRPEGSVSTLKIQRTERGDSAVYLCASSLNGGLGGYTFGSGTRLTVV.

The chain employs TRBV28 and TRBJ1-1; D not certain. Trimming took off 7 bases at V and 1 base at J, with 4 bases between the two ends. The CDR3 consists of 11 residues. In germline, CDR1 is MDHEN, CDR2 SYDVKM. CDR3 protein: CASIENTEAFF. The CDR3 DNA sequence: TGTGCCAGCATAGAGAACACTGAAGCTTTCTTT.